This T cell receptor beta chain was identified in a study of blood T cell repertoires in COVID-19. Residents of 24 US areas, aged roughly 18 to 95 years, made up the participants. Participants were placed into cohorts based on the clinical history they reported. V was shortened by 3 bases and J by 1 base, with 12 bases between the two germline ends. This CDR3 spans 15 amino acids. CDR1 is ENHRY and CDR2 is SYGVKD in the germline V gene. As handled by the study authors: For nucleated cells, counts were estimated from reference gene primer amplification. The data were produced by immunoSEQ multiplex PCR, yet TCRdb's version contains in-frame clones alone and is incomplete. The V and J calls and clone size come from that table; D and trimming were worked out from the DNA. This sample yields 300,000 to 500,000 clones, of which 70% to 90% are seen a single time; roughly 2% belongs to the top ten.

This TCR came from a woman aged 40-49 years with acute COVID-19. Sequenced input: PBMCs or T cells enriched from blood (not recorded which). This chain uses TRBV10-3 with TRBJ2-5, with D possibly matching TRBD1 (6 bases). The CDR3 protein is CAISDGSGAQETQYF. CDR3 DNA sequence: TGTGCCATCAGTGACGGGTCAGGGGCCCAAGAGACCCAGTACTTC.